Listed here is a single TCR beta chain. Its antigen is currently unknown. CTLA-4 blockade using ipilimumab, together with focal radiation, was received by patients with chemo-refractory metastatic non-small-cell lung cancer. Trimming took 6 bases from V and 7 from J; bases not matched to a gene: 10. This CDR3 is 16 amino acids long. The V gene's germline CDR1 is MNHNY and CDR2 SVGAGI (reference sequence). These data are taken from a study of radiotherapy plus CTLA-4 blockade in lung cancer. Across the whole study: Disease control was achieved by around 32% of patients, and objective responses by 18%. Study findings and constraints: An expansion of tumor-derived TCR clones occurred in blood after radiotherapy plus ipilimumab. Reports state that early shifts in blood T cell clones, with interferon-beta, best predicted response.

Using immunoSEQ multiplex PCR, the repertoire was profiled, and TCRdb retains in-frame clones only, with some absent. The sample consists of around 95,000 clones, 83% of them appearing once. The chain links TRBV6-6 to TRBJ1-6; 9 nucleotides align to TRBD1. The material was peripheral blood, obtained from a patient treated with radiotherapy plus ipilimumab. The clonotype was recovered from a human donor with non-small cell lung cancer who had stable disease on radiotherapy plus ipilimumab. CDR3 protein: CASRQRQGVGNSPLHF. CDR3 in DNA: TGTGCCAGCAGACAAAGACAGGGGGTGGGAAATTCACCCCTCCACTTT.